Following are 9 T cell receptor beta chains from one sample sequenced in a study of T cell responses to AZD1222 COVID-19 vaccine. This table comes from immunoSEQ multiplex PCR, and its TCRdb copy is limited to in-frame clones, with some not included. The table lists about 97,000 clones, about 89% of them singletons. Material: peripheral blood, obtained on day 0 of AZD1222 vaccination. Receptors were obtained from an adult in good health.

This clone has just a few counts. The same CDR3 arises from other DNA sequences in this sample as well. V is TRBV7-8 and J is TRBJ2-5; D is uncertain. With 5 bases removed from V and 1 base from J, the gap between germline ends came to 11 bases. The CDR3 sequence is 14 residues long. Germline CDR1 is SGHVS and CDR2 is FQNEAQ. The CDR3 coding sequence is TGTGCCAGCAGCCCTACAAGGGTCCAAGAGACCCAGTACTTC. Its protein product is CASSPTRVQETQYF.

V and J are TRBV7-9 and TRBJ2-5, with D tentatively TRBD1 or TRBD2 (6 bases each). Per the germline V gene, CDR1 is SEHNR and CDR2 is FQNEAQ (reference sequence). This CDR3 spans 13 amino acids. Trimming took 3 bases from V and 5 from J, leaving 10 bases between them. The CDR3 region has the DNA TGTGCCAGCAGCTTGGGGGGCTCGGAGACCCAGTACTTC. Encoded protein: CASSLGGSETQYF. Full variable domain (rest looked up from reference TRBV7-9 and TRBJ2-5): DTGVSQNPRHKITKRGQNVTFRCDPISEHNRLYWYRQTLGQGPEFLTYFQNEAQLEKSRLLSDRFSAERPKGSFSTLEIQRTEQGDSAMYLCASSLGGSETQYFGPGTRLLVL.

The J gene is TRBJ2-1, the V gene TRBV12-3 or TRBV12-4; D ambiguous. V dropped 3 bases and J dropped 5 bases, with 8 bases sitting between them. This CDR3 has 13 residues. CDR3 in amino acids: CASSLTTNNEQFF. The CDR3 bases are TGTGCCAGCAGTTTGACAACGAACAATGAGCAGTTCTTC.

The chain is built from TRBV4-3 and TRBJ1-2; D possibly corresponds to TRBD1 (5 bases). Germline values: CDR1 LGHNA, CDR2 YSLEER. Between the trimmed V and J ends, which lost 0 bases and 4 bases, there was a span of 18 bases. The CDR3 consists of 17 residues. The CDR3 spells CASSQDLSFDSLYGYTF. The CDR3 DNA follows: TGCGCCAGCAGCCAAGATTTGAGCTTCGACAGTCTCTATGGCTACACCTTC.

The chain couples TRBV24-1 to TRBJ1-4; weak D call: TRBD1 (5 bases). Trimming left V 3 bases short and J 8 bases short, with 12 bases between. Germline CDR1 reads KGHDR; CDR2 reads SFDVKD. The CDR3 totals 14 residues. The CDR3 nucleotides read TGTGCCACCAGTGATGGGGGGATGGAGGAAAAACTGTTTTTT. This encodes CATSDGGMEEKLFF.

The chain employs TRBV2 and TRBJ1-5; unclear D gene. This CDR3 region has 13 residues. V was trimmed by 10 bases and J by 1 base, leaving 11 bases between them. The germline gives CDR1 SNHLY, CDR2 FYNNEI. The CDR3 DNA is TGTGCCACAATGTCAGAGAGCAATCAGCCCCAGCATTTT. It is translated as CATMSESNQPQHF.

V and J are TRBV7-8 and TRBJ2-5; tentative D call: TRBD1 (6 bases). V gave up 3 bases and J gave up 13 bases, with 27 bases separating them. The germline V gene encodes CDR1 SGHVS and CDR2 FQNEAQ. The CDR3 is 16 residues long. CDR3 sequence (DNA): TGTGCCAGCAGCTTTTCAACGCGCGCAGGGGCTACGTCCCCGTACTTC. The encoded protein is CASSFSTRAGATSPYF.

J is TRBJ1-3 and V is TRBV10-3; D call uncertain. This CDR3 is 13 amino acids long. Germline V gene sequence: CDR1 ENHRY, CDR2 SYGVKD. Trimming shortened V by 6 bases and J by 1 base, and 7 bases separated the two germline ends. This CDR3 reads CAISSGSGNTIYF. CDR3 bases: TGTGCCATCAGCTCGGGGTCTGGAAACACCATATATTTT.

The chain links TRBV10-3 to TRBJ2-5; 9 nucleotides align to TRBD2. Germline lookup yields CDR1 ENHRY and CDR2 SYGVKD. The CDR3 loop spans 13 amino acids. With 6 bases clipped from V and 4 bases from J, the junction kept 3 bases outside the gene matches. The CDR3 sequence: CAIRPAGGETQYF. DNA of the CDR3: TGTGCCATCAGGCCAGCGGGGGGAGAGACCCAGTACTTC.